The T cell receptor (beta chain) under discussion was sequenced for a study of cytomegalovirus exposure and HLA in healthy donors. Use of 60 Vbeta and 13 Jbeta primers characterized the PCR. Assay used: immunoSEQ multiplex PCR; TCRdb lists only in-frame clones, some missing. The table includes 160,000 or so clones, 84% detected once. This CDR3 spans 16 amino acids. Study findings and constraints: The study labeled 170 or so TCR beta chains cytomegalovirus-associated. In a later analysis, parvovirus B19, influenza, CMV and Epstein-Barr virus appeared linked to several top co-occurrence clusters.

Worth noting for this clone: Its antigen remains unknown.

The clonotype was recovered from a man aged 25-45 years in good health and CMV-seronegative. The chain employs TRBV21-1 and TRBJ2-7; the DNA was not compared with TRBD1, the D call given in the table. TRBV21-1 is classified as a pseudogene. Material for sequencing was PBMCs. The DNA of the CDR3 is TGTGCCAGCAGCAAAGAAGTGGACAGGGAAAGGGCCGAGCAGTACTTC. Its protein product is CASSKEVDRERAEQYF.